This T cell receptor beta chain was identified during a study of CD8+CD57+ T cells in acquired aplastic anemia (dated by TCRdb to the late 2010s). Turning to the overall study: On average, sorted CD4+ and CD8+ cells yielded approximately 3 ug of extracted DNA, with a range of roughly 0.19 to 27.4 ug. For healthy donor samples, the average read count was about 10.8 million for CD4+ cells and around 12 million for CD8+ cells. Results the study describes overall, beyond this receptor: Around 27 CD8+ CDR3 sequences were found to be shared between patients and controls, but these sequences appeared to be highly expressed in patients and within the immunodominant clones of the patients. No significant difference in CD8+ Simpson's diversity was found between patients and healthy controls (P=0.060).

About this clonotype: No antigen is known for it. Mismatch with germline at one junction end may stem from a read error.

TCR repertoires of sorted CD4+ and CD8+ blood T cells from severe aplastic anemia patients and healthy subjects were deep-sequenced in the study. Ficoll-Paque density gradient centrifugation was used to isolate peripheral blood mononuclear cells. Before DNA extraction, CD4+ and CD8+ T cells were sorted with FACS or magnetic beads. Genomic DNA served as template for TCR beta VDJ combination and CDR3 sequence profiling. An Illumina HiSeq 2000 was used for TCR repertoire sequencing. In the paper's pipeline: TRBV/TRBJ rearrangement plots, CDR3 size and DJ length profiles, and Simpson's diversity index were used to assess repertoires. The immunodominant clone was defined as the most abundant DNA sequence in deep sequencing data. CDR3 amino acid sequences were screened for sharing across subjects and were compared with published repertoires and the VDJdb database. TCRdb took the public reads, trimmed them with fastp at Q25, ran MiXCR for clone calling and kept in-frame beta chains. Identical CDR3 protein sequences are pooled into one entry, listed with their most common genes and DNA. The V and J calls reflect TCRdb's pipeline rather than the authors' work. The sample table holds hundreds of thousands of distinct CDR3 sequences, of which about two thirds were seen once. 4% of the sample goes to the ten largest clones.

The CDR3 starts with the cysteine, ends with the phenylalanine, and has 14 residues. Only the CDR3 part of the read is kept: 42 bases, read in frame from the first base. CDR1 SGHRS and CDR2 YFSETQ were looked up in the germline V gene. The TCR comes from a human donor in good health, serving as a control. Sequenced sample: sorted CD4+, CD8+, or CD8+CD57+ T cells (not recorded which) from PBMCs. Recombination joined TRBV5-1 with TRBJ1-2; the D gene lacks a confident call. CDR3 sequence: CASSVTGIAAGYTF. The nucleotide sequence is given as TGTGCCAGCAGCGTAACCGGGATTGCGGCCGGCTACACCTTC.